This TCR beta chain emerged from a study of blood T cell repertoires in COVID-19. Authors' data handling: Quantification of nucleated cells was approximated via reference gene primer amplification. Repertoires were generated with immunoSEQ multiplex PCR, while TCRdb's copy carries only in-frame clones and drops some. V and J calls and clone size follow that table, whereas D and trimming were derived from the DNA. Here the sample spans under 300,000 clones, about nine tenths being singletons. V lost 6 bases to trimming and J lost 4 bases, with 16 bases between them. Germline CDR1 ENHRY, CDR2 SYGVKD. The CDR3 consists of 14 residues. The Seattle patients, enrolled during active infection, were followed longitudinally.

Sequences were obtained from peripheral blood. The chain is built from TRBV10-3 and TRBJ2-7, with a weak D call TRBD1 (6 bases). This receptor was taken from a woman in her 30s with COVID-19, enrolled during active disease. The CDR3 loop reads CAISSPEDSYEQYF. Here the CDR3 DNA reads TGTGCCATCAGCTCCCCCGAGGACAGTTACGAGCAGTACTTC.